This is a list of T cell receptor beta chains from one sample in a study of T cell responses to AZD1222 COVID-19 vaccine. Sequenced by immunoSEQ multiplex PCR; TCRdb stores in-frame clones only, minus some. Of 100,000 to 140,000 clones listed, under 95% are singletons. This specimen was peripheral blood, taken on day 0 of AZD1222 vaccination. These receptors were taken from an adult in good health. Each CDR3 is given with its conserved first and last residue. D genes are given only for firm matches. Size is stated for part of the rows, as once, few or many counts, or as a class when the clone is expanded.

DNA: TGCGCCAGCAGCCAGGGACAGGGGGCCGGAGAGACCCAGTACTTC; CDR3: CASSQGQGAGETQYF; size: few; J: TRBJ2-5; D: TRBD1; V: TRBV5-1
DNA: TGTGCCAGCAGCAAAGCGCACAGGGGTGAGACCCAGTACTTC; CDR3: CASSKAHRGETQYF; size: .; J: TRBJ2-5; D: .; V: TRBV21-1
DNA: TGCAGCGCCAGACCTTACAGGGGCTCCTACAATGAGCAGTTCTTC; CDR3: CSARPYRGSYNEQFF; size: .; J: TRBJ2-1; D: TRBD1; V: TRBV29-1
DNA: TGTGCCAGCACCCTGAGGTGGGACACTGAAGCTTTCTTT; CDR3: CASTLRWDTEAFF; size: once; J: TRBJ1-1; D: .; V: TRBV12-3/TRBV12-4
DNA: TGTGCTAGTGGGTCTACGGGGAATCAGCCCCAGCATTTT; CDR3: CASGSTGNQPQHF; size: .; J: TRBJ1-5; D: .; V: TRBV12-5
DNA: TGTGCCAGCAGGCCCTTGAGGCGGGCCGCTTTATGTGAAGCTTTCTTT; CDR3: CASRPLRRAALCEAFF; size: .; J: TRBJ1-1; D: .; V: TRBV21-1
DNA: TGTGCCAGTAGTATGGGGGGGCTCTCCTACAATGAGCAGTTCTTC; CDR3: CASSMGGLSYNEQFF; size: .; J: TRBJ2-1; D: .; V: TRBV19
DNA: TGCGCCAGCAGGTGGACAGGGGGCAATGAGCAGTTCTTC; CDR3: CASRWTGGNEQFF; size: .; J: TRBJ2-1; D: TRBD1; V: TRBV5-1
DNA: TGTGCCAGCTCACCAGGGGAATTTCGGGCAACCTACGAGCAGTACTTC; CDR3: CASSPGEFRATYEQYF; size: .; J: TRBJ2-7; D: .; V: TRBV18
DNA: TGCAGCGCATATAGCCGCGCGGACTATGGCTACACCTTC; CDR3: CSAYSRADYGYTF; size: .; J: TRBJ1-2; D: .; V: TRBV29-1
DNA: TGTGCCAGCGGAAGAATCAGGGGCGCCGGGGAGCTGTTTTTT; CDR3: CASGRIRGAGELFF; size: .; J: TRBJ2-2; D: .; V: TRBV7-9
DNA: TGTGCCAGCAGCTTAATTCCCTGGACAGGTGTAACCGGGGAGCTGTTTTTT; CDR3: CASSLIPWTGVTGELFF; size: .; J: TRBJ2-2; D: TRBD1; V: TRBV7-3
DNA: TGTGCCTGGAACACCGGGACTAGGGGCAATGAGCAGTTCTTC; CDR3: CAWNTGTRGNEQFF; size: .; J: TRBJ2-1; D: TRBD2; V: TRBV30
DNA: TGCGCCAGCAGCGGTACCCAGTTATTGGGGGGCTACACCTTC; CDR3: CASSGTQLLGGYTF; size: .; J: TRBJ1-2; D: .; V: TRBV4-1
DNA: TGTGCCAGCAGCCAAGATCTTTGGCCGGGGACCGGGGAGCTGTTTTTT; CDR3: CASSQDLWPGTGELFF; size: once; J: TRBJ2-2; D: .; V: TRBV3-1/TRBV3-2
DNA: TGTGCCAGCAGTTCCCCGGGTGGGTCGAGCAATCAGCCCCAGCATTTT; CDR3: CASSSPGGSSNQPQHF; size: .; J: TRBJ1-5; D: .; V: TRBV27
DNA: TGTGCCAGCAGCTTAGCTAACCGGAAGCAGTACTTC; CDR3: CASSLANRKQYF; size: .; J: TRBJ2-7; D: .; V: TRBV7-8
DNA: TGTGCCAGCAGCCAAGTACCGGGACAGGGCTATAATTCACCCCTCCACTTT; CDR3: CASSQVPGQGYNSPLHF; size: .; J: TRBJ1-6; D: TRBD1; V: TRBV4-2
DNA: TGTGCCAGCAGTTTAGCGGGTACCGGGGAGCTGTTTTTT; CDR3: CASSLAGTGELFF; size: .; J: TRBJ2-2; D: .; V: TRBV12-3/TRBV12-4
DNA: TGCGCCAGCCGGGGAAGCGGGGGGGCCATGGAGACCCAGTACTTC; CDR3: CASRGSGGAMETQYF; size: once; J: TRBJ2-5; D: TRBD2; V: TRBV4-3
DNA: TGTGCCAGCAGCTTAGTGCGGGGCAATAATCAAGAGACCCAGTACTTC; CDR3: CASSLVRGNNQETQYF; size: .; J: TRBJ2-5; D: .; V: TRBV7-2
DNA: TGTGCCAGCAGCCCAACCGGGACAGGACTCCATAGGGGCTATGGCTACACCTTC; CDR3: CASSPTGTGLHRGYGYTF; size: .; J: TRBJ1-2; D: TRBD1; V: TRBV7-2